This T cell receptor (beta chain) was identified in a study of T cell responses to AZD1222 COVID-19 vaccine. Study findings and constraints: White British people made up most donors, females outnumbered males, and clonal diversity was possibly underestimated. Receipt of two AZD1222 doses was followed by a rise in Spike-specific TCR breadth and depth. There were repertoire samples only from the period after the peak T cell response.

Comments on this clone: Its matching antigen is unknown.

Germline V CDR1 and CDR2: SEHNR, FQNEAQ (reference sequence). Trimming left V 3 bases short and J 5 bases short, with 7 bases between. This CDR3 is built from 12 residues. Using immunoSEQ multiplex PCR, the repertoire was profiled, and TCRdb retains in-frame clones only, with some absent. Here the sample spans roughly 93,000 clones, around 92% being singletons. The chain links TRBV7-9 to TRBJ1-2, with D hard to call. The source material was peripheral blood, sampled on day 0 of MenACWY control vaccination. The sequence was obtained from an adult in good health. The CDR3 loop reads CASSLTGYGYTF. The DNA of the CDR3 is TGTGCCAGCAGCTTGACGGGATATGGCTACACCTTC.